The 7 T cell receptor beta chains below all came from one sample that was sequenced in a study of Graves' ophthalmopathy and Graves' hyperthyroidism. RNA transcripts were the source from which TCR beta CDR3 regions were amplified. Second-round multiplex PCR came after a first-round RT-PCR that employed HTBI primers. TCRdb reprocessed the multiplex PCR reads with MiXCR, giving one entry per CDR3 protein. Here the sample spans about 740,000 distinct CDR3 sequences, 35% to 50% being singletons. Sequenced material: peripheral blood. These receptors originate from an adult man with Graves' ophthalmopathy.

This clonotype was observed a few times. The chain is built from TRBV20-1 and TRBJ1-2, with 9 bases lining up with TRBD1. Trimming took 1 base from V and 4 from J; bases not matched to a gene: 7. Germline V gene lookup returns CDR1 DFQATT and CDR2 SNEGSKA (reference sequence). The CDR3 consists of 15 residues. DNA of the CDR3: TGCAGTGCTAGAGTCACAGGGGGCGCCGGCTATGGCTACACCTTC. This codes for CSARVTGGAGYGYTF.

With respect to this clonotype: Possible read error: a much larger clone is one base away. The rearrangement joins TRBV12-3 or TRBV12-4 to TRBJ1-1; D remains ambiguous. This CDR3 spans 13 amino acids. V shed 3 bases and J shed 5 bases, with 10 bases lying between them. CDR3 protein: CASSFSWTTEAFF. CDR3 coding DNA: TGTGCCAGCAGTTTCTCGTGGACGACTGAAGCTTTCTTT.

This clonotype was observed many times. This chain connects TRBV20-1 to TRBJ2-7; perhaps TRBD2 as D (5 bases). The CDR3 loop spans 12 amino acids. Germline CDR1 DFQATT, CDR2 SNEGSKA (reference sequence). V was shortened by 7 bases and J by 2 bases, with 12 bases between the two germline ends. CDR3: CSVSGITYEQYF. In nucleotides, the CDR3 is TGCAGTGTTTCCGGGATCACCTACGAGCAGTACTTC.

In nucleotides, the CDR3 is TGTGCCAGCAGTGAATTTGTTAGGGGACCAAACACTGAAGCTTTCTTT. Its translation is CASSEFVRGPNTEAFF. The chain links TRBV25-1 to TRBJ1-1, with D possibly being TRBD1 (5 bases). The CDR3 has 16 amino acids. The germline gives CDR1 MGHDK, CDR2 SYGVNS. The V end was cut by 1 base, the J end by 2 bases, with 14 bases between. The full variable domain, in which reference TRBV25-1 and TRBJ1-1 provide the parts outside the CDR3, is EADIYQTPRYLVIGTGKKITLECSQTMGHDKMYWYQQDPGMELHLIHYSYGVNSTEKGDLSSESTVSRIRTEHFPLTLESARPSHTSQYLCASSEFVRGPNTEAFFGQGTRLTVV.

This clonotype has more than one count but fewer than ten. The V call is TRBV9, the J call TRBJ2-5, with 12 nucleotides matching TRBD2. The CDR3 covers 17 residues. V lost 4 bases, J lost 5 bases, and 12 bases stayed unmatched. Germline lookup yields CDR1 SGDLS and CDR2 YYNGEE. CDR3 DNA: TGTGCCAGCAGCCTAGGCATGACTAGCGGGAGTTCGGAGACCCAGTACTTC. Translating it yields CASSLGMTSGSSETQYF. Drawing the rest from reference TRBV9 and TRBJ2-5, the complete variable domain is DSGVTQTPKHLITATGQRVTLRCSPRSGDLSVYWYQQSLDQGLQFLIQYYNGEERAKGNILERFSAQQFPDLHSELNLSSLELGDSALYFCASSLGMTSGSSETQYFGPGTRLLVL.

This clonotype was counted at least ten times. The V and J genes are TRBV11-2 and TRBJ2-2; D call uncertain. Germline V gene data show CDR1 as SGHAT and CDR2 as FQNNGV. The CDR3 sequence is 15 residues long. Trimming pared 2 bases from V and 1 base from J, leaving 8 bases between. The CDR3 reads CASSLFYENTGELFF. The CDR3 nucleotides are TGTGCCAGCAGCTTATTTTACGAGAACACCGGGGAGCTGTTTTTT.

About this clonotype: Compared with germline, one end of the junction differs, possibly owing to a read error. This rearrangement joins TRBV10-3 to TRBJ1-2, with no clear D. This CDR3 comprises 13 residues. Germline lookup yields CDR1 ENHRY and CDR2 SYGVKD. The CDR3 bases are TGTGCCAGCAGTAAAGCCGGGAGATATGGCTACACCTTC. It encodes CASSKAGRYGYTF.